The T cell receptor (beta chain) described here comes from a study of radiation and T cells in renal cell carcinoma. For this clone: Antigen unknown.

Overall study results and limits: Irradiated tumors had higher TCR clonality than control tumors. Top tumor clonotypes rose in blood 2 weeks post-radiation, then contracted. Dominant CDR3 motifs were more common in irradiated tumors than controls.

Method: immunoSEQ multiplex PCR; TCRdb's copy keeps in-frame clones and lacks some. The repertoire includes about 9,300 clones, roughly 60% of them detected once, and 16% sits in the top ten. The CDR3 length is 14 residues. Germline CDR1 SNHLY, CDR2 FYNNEI. V was shortened by 3 bases and J by 0 bases, with 6 bases between the two germline ends. Specified treatment: 15 Gy SBRT to primary tumor, nephrectomy 4 weeks later. Nephrectomy followed 15 Gy stereotactic body radiation by 4 weeks. The chain recombines TRBV2 with TRBJ1-5; D unclear. Sequences were derived from tumor tissue, sampled from a patient whose treatment included radiotherapy and nephrectomy. The clonotype comes from a woman between 45 and 65 years old with renal cell carcinoma. CDR3 protein: CASSDSNSNQPQHF. The CDR3 nucleotides are TGTGCCAGCAGTGACAGTAATAGCAATCAGCCCCAGCATTTT.